This is a list of T cell receptor beta chains from one sample in a study of control samples from healthy donors and cancer patients. Here immunoSEQ multiplex PCR was the method, and the copy in TCRdb shows in-frame clones only, minus some. Of about 130,000 clones in the sample, approximately 92% were seen once. Sample: blood. The source of these receptors is a middle-aged man in good health. The CDR3 runs from the conserved cysteine through the conserved F or W. A D gene is named only where the DNA matches it firmly. Only some rows state a clone size, as once, few, many or a class for expanded clones.

V gene: TRBV7-8
clone size: few
D gene: .
J gene: TRBJ1-5
CDR3 DNA: TGTGCCAGCAGCTCAACTCGGGAGCCTCAGCCCCAGCATTTT
CDR3 protein: CASSSTREPQPQHF

V gene: TRBV6-5
clone size: .
D gene: TRBD1
J gene: TRBJ1-2
CDR3 DNA: TGTGCCAGCAGGGGGGCGGGACAGAACTATGGCTACACCTTC
CDR3 protein: CASRGAGQNYGYTF

V gene: TRBV28
clone size: .
D gene: TRBD1
J gene: TRBJ2-7
CDR3 DNA: TGTGCCAGCAGTTTAGGGTACAGGGGGCCCGAGCAGTACTTC
CDR3 protein: CASSLGYRGPEQYF

V gene: TRBV5-4
clone size: .
D gene: .
J gene: TRBJ2-3
CDR3 DNA: TGTGCCAGCAGCTTGGTGGGGCAAGATACGCAGTATTTT
CDR3 protein: CASSLVGQDTQYF

V gene: TRBV6-5
clone size: .
D gene: .
J gene: TRBJ1-1
CDR3 DNA: TGTGCCAGCAGTTTTACTTCAGGGATTACTGAAGCTTTCTTT
CDR3 protein: CASSFTSGITEAFF

V gene: TRBV28
clone size: .
D gene: TRBD1
J gene: TRBJ1-4
CDR3 DNA: TGTGCCAGCAGTTTACGGGACAGGGGGCGAGAAAAACTGTTTTTT
CDR3 protein: CASSLRDRGREKLFF

V gene: TRBV5-5
clone size: .
D gene: .
J gene: TRBJ2-1
CDR3 DNA: TGTGCCAGCAGCTTGGTTCGCACCCACAATGAGCAGTTCTTC
CDR3 protein: CASSLVRTHNEQFF

V gene: TRBV11-2
clone size: .
D gene: TRBD2
J gene: TRBJ2-7
CDR3 DNA: TGTGCCAGCAGGGTAGCGGGGTTAAACTACGAGCAGTACTTC
CDR3 protein: CASRVAGLNYEQYF

V gene: TRBV5-1
clone size: .
D gene: .
J gene: TRBJ1-5
CDR3 DNA: TGCGCCAGCAGCGCAGGAGATAGCAATCAGCCCCAGCATTTT
CDR3 protein: CASSAGDSNQPQHF

V gene: TRBV6-2/TRBV6-3
clone size: .
D gene: TRBD1
J gene: TRBJ2-7
CDR3 DNA: TGTGCCAGCAGTTACTCCTCCGGGACAGGGCGATCCTACGAGCAGTACTTC
CDR3 protein: CASSYSSGTGRSYEQYF

V gene: TRBV6-4
clone size: .
D gene: TRBD1
J gene: TRBJ1-6
CDR3 DNA: TGTGCCAGCAGTGTTGCGACAGGGACCTCACCCCTCCACTTT
CDR3 protein: CASSVATGTSPLHF

V gene: TRBV2
clone size: .
D gene: .
J gene: TRBJ1-4
CDR3 DNA: TGTGCCAGCAGTCTTTCATCATCGTCCGAAAAACTGTTTTTT
CDR3 protein: CASSLSSSSEKLFF

V gene: TRBV12-3/TRBV12-4
clone size: .
D gene: .
J gene: TRBJ1-2
CDR3 DNA: TGTGCCAGCAGTTCTTCACCTCGCTATGGCTACACCTTC
CDR3 protein: CASSSSPRYGYTF

V gene: TRBV2
clone size: .
D gene: .
J gene: TRBJ2-7
CDR3 DNA: TGTGCCAGCAGTGCCGTGCACGAGCAGTACTTC
CDR3 protein: CASSAVHEQYF

V gene: TRBV5-6
clone size: .
D gene: TRBD1
J gene: TRBJ1-2
CDR3 DNA: TGTGCCAGCAGCTCCCCGGGACAGGGGGCAAACTATGGCTACACCTTC
CDR3 protein: CASSSPGQGANYGYTF

V gene: TRBV30
clone size: .
D gene: .
J gene: TRBJ1-3
CDR3 DNA: TGTGCCTGGAGTGTATTAGGACAGATCTCTGGAAACACCATATATTTT
CDR3 protein: CAWSVLGQISGNTIYF

V gene: TRBV15
clone size: .
D gene: .
J gene: TRBJ2-4
CDR3 DNA: TGTGCCACCAGCAAAGGAGAAGAAGTAGCCAAAAACATTCAGTACTTC
CDR3 protein: CATSKGEEVAKNIQYF

V gene: TRBV10-2
clone size: .
D gene: .
J gene: TRBJ1-2
CDR3 DNA: TGCGCCAGCAGTGGTTACAGGGAATACTATGGCTACACCTTC
CDR3 protein: CASSGYREYYGYTF

V gene: TRBV5-1
clone size: few
D gene: TRBD2
J gene: TRBJ2-7
CDR3 DNA: TGCGCCAGCAGCTTGGGAGCGGGAGACTCCTACGAGCAGTACTTC
CDR3 protein: CASSLGAGDSYEQYF

V gene: TRBV4-1
clone size: .
D gene: .
J gene: TRBJ1-3
CDR3 DNA: TGCGCCAGCAGCCAAGAAGAGCGCTCTGGAAACACCATATATTTT
CDR3 protein: CASSQEERSGNTIYF

V gene: TRBV2
clone size: .
D gene: .
J gene: TRBJ1-4
CDR3 DNA: TGTGCCAGCAGAGCTAGGACGGCCTTGGGTTTTTTT
CDR3 protein: CASRARTALGFF

V gene: TRBV7-2
clone size: .
D gene: .
J gene: TRBJ2-5
CDR3 DNA: TGTGCCAGCAGCTTAGCGGGGGGGGCCGAAGAGACCCAGTACTTC
CDR3 protein: CASSLAGGAEETQYF

V gene: TRBV7-8
clone size: .
D gene: TRBD2
J gene: TRBJ2-7
CDR3 DNA: TGTGCCAGCAGCCTTACGACTAGCTTCAACGAGCAGTACTTC
CDR3 protein: CASSLTTSFNEQYF

V gene: TRBV4-1
clone size: .
D gene: TRBD1
J gene: TRBJ2-5
CDR3 DNA: TGCGCCAGCAGCCAACGACAGGGGATCTCCGAGACCCAGTACTTC
CDR3 protein: CASSQRQGISETQYF

V gene: TRBV5-1
clone size: once
D gene: TRBD2
J gene: TRBJ2-3
CDR3 DNA: TGCGCCAGCAGCAGAGGACTAGCGGGGAACACAGATACGCAGTATTTT
CDR3 protein: CASSRGLAGNTDTQYF

V gene: TRBV5-6
clone size: .
D gene: .
J gene: TRBJ1-4
CDR3 DNA: TGTGCCAGCAGCTTATACAGCGGTGAAAAACTGTTTTTT
CDR3 protein: CASSLYSGEKLFF

V gene: TRBV23-1
clone size: .
D gene: .
J gene: TRBJ1-1
CDR3 DNA: TGCGCCAGCAGTCAATCTTTAGGGGGTCGGAACACTGAAGCTTTCTTT
CDR3 protein: CASSQSLGGRNTEAFF

V gene: TRBV7-9
clone size: .
D gene: .
J gene: TRBJ1-1
CDR3 DNA: TGTGCCAGCGTTATACAGGCCCAGGAGGAAGCTTTCTTT
CDR3 protein: CASVIQAQEEAFF

V gene: TRBV5-1
clone size: once
D gene: .
J gene: TRBJ2-2
CDR3 DNA: TGCGCCAGCAGCTTGGTGATCGGGGGCTTGAACACCGGGGAGCTGTTTTTT
CDR3 protein: CASSLVIGGLNTGELFF

V gene: TRBV5-1
clone size: .
D gene: TRBD1
J gene: TRBJ2-3
CDR3 DNA: TGCGCCAGCGCCTATGGGACAGGGATGGGTAGGACAGATACGCAGTATTTT
CDR3 protein: CASAYGTGMGRTDTQYF

V gene: TRBV12-3/TRBV12-4
clone size: .
D gene: TRBD2
J gene: TRBJ2-1
CDR3 DNA: TGTGCCAGCAGTCCGGGGGGGCCTGGCGGGCAGTTCTTC
CDR3 protein: CASSPGGPGGQFF

V gene: TRBV5-1
clone size: few
D gene: .
J gene: TRBJ2-2
CDR3 DNA: TGCGCCAGCAGGTCCGGGCTCAACACCGGGGAGCTGTTTTTT
CDR3 protein: CASRSGLNTGELFF

V gene: TRBV11-2
clone size: .
D gene: .
J gene: TRBJ2-3
CDR3 DNA: TGTGCCAGCAGCTTAGATGCTAGGGACTCCGATACGCAGTATTTT
CDR3 protein: CASSLDARDSDTQYF

V gene: TRBV6-6
clone size: .
D gene: .
J gene: TRBJ2-3
CDR3 DNA: TGTGCCAGCAGTTACTCGGAGACGAAGACAGATACGCAGTATTTT
CDR3 protein: CASSYSETKTDTQYF

V gene: TRBV13
clone size: .
D gene: TRBD1
J gene: TRBJ1-2
CDR3 DNA: TGTGCCAGCAGCTTAGGGGGGACAGGGGGCAACTATGGCTACACCTTC
CDR3 protein: CASSLGGTGGNYGYTF

V gene: TRBV11-3
clone size: .
D gene: .
J gene: TRBJ2-2
CDR3 DNA: TGTGCCAGCAGCTTAGTGGGGAGCACCGGGGAGCTGTTTTTT
CDR3 protein: CASSLVGSTGELFF

V gene: TRBV9
clone size: .
D gene: .
J gene: TRBJ2-3
CDR3 DNA: TGTGCCAGCAGCGTAGGGGTAGCGATGGATACGCAGTATTTT
CDR3 protein: CASSVGVAMDTQYF

V gene: TRBV24-1
clone size: .
D gene: .
J gene: TRBJ2-3
CDR3 DNA: TGTGCCACCAGTGCTGGGCGCGGGACAGATACGCAGTATTTT
CDR3 protein: CATSAGRGTDTQYF

V gene: TRBV3-1/TRBV3-2
clone size: .
D gene: .
J gene: TRBJ1-2
CDR3 DNA: TGTGCCAGCAGCCAAGAACAGAGATATGGCTACACCTTC
CDR3 protein: CASSQEQRYGYTF

V gene: TRBV13
clone size: .
D gene: .
J gene: TRBJ1-1
CDR3 DNA: TGTGCCAGCAGCTTGGCAGGAGTGAACACTGAAGCTTTCTTT
CDR3 protein: CASSLAGVNTEAFF

V gene: TRBV21-1
clone size: .
D gene: .
J gene: TRBJ1-5
CDR3 DNA: TGTGCCAGCAGCAAGTCAGCCCCTAGCAATCAGCCCCAGCATTTT
CDR3 protein: CASSKSAPSNQPQHF

V gene: TRBV18
clone size: .
D gene: .
J gene: TRBJ1-1
CDR3 DNA: TGTGCCAGCTCACCATATGATGAGGTCACTGAAGCTTTCTTT
CDR3 protein: CASSPYDEVTEAFF

V gene: TRBV2
clone size: .
D gene: .
J gene: TRBJ2-7
CDR3 DNA: TGTGCCAGCAAACCCTACGAGCAGTACTTC
CDR3 protein: CASKPYEQYF

V gene: TRBV12-5
clone size: .
D gene: TRBD2
J gene: TRBJ2-5
CDR3 DNA: TGTGCCAGCGGGGGGGGCGGGGAGACCCAGTACTTC
CDR3 protein: CASGGGGETQYF

V gene: TRBV29-1
clone size: once
D gene: .
J gene: TRBJ2-3
CDR3 DNA: TGCAGCGTTGAAAGCGGGCAGTATTTT
CDR3 protein: CSVESGQYF

V gene: TRBV19
clone size: .
D gene: .
J gene: TRBJ2-6
CDR3 DNA: TGTGCCAGTAGTATCCAGTATGGGCACTCTGGGGCCAACGTCCTGACTTTC
CDR3 protein: CASSIQYGHSGANVLTF

V gene: TRBV9
clone size: .
D gene: TRBD2
J gene: TRBJ2-1
CDR3 DNA: TGTGCCAGCAGCCCCACGGGGGGGCACAATGAGCAGTTCTTC
CDR3 protein: CASSPTGGHNEQFF

V gene: TRBV30
clone size: .
D gene: TRBD2
J gene: TRBJ2-1
CDR3 DNA: TGTGCCTGGGTTCCTGCCGCGGGGGGCAACAATGAGCAGTTCTTC
CDR3 protein: CAWVPAAGGNNEQFF

V gene: TRBV29-1
clone size: .
D gene: TRBD1
J gene: TRBJ1-3
CDR3 DNA: TGCAGCGTAGACAGGGGCGGAAACACCATATATTTT
CDR3 protein: CSVDRGGNTIYF

V gene: TRBV5-1
clone size: .
D gene: TRBD1
J gene: TRBJ2-7
CDR3 DNA: TGCGCCAGCAGCTTGGATACAGGGGGCGCGAGGAGCGAGCAGTACTTC
CDR3 protein: CASSLDTGGARSEQYF

V gene: TRBV5-1
clone size: .
D gene: TRBD1
J gene: TRBJ2-1
CDR3 DNA: TGCGCCAGCAGCTCCGACACAGGGGTCTACAATGAGCAGTTCTTC
CDR3 protein: CASSSDTGVYNEQFF

V gene: TRBV13
clone size: .
D gene: TRBD2
J gene: TRBJ2-5
CDR3 DNA: TGTGCCAGCAGCTTACTATTAGCGGGGGGACCCGGGGAGACCCAGTACTTC
CDR3 protein: CASSLLLAGGPGETQYF

V gene: TRBV5-1
clone size: .
D gene: TRBD2
J gene: TRBJ2-7
CDR3 DNA: TGCGCCAGCAGCTTGGGGGAGGGTGATCGCTACGAGCAGTACTTC
CDR3 protein: CASSLGEGDRYEQYF